Listed below are T cell receptor beta chains from one sample, sequenced in a study of T cell changes during pregnancy in multiple sclerosis. Clones were read by immunoSEQ multiplex PCR, and TCRdb kept only the in-frame ones, dropping some. The repertoire holds around 30,000 clones, roughly 91% seen once, with around 0.44% in the top ten. The source was CD4+ T cells from peripheral blood mononuclear cells, collected after pregnancy. Source of these receptors: a female donor with multiple sclerosis, enrolled in a pregnancy study. CDR3s include the opening cysteine and the closing phenylalanine or tryptophan. Fields, in order: J gene, V gene, clone size, D gene, CDR3 protein, CDR3 DNA. A D gene is named only where the DNA matches it firmly. For some rows the clone size is stated as once, few or many, or as a class when expanded; others skip it.

TRBJ1-5 TRBV2 NA NA CASSETQNQPQHF TGTGCCAGCAGTGAAACGCAGAATCAGCCCCAGCATTTT
TRBJ1-2 TRBV5-1 NA TRBD1 CASSLQGAAGYTF TGCGCCAGCAGCCTACAGGGGGCGGCTGGCTACACCTTC
TRBJ1-2 TRBV30 NA TRBD1 CAWSVGTGGYGYTF TGTGCCTGGAGTGTAGGGACAGGCGGCTATGGCTACACCTTC
TRBJ1-2 TRBV5-1 NA TRBD1 CASSVQGISDYGYTF TGCGCCAGCAGCGTACAGGGGATCAGTGACTATGGCTACACCTTC
TRBJ2-5 TRBV30 NA TRBD1 CAWTQGAAGPYQETQYF TGTGCCTGGACGCAGGGGGCGGCGGGCCCGTACCAAGAGACCCAGTACTTC
TRBJ2-3 TRBV11-2 NA TRBD1 CASSLSRTGADTQYF TGTGCCAGCAGCTTATCCCGGACAGGGGCAGATACGCAGTATTTT
TRBJ2-5 TRBV15 NA NA CATSSILQEIQETQYF TGTGCCACCAGCAGCATCTTACAGGAGATCCAAGAGACCCAGTACTTC
TRBJ1-2 TRBV14 NA TRBD1 CASSLYRDRGHQGYTF TGTGCCAGCAGCCTGTACCGGGACAGGGGGCATCAGGGCTACACCTTC
TRBJ2-5 TRBV6-1 NA NA CASSPLAGAQETQYF TGTGCCAGCAGTCCGTTGGCAGGGGCACAAGAGACCCAGTACTTC
TRBJ1-1 TRBV28 NA TRBD1 CASSPGTGLNAEAFF TGTGCCAGCAGCCCCGGGACAGGGTTGAACGCTGAAGCTTTCTTT
TRBJ2-3 TRBV19 NA TRBD2 CASRDGTSGRGDTQYF TGTGCCAGTAGAGACGGGACTAGCGGGAGGGGAGATACGCAGTATTTT
TRBJ2-7 TRBV6-5 NA TRBD2 CASSRRLAGEGEQYF TGTGCCAGCAGCCGAAGACTAGCGGGAGAGGGCGAGCAGTACTTC
TRBJ2-1 TRBV14 NA NA CASSPTAEGQFF TGTGCCAGCAGCCCCACTGCGGAGGGTCAGTTCTTC
TRBJ2-5 TRBV11-2 NA NA CASSLEVAIQTQYF TGTGCCAGCAGCTTAGAGGTAGCGATACAGACCCAGTACTTC
TRBJ2-3 TRBV5-1 NA TRBD2 CASSPPSGRGADTQYF TGCGCCAGCAGCCCCCCGAGCGGGAGAGGCGCAGATACGCAGTATTTT
TRBJ2-6 TRBV19 NA TRBD1 CASKQGATGANVLTF TGTGCCAGCAAGCAGGGGGCGACCGGGGCCAACGTCCTGACTTTC
TRBJ1-2 TRBV7-2 NA TRBD1 CASSPGQGLNYGYTF TGTGCCAGCAGCCCCGGACAGGGTCTTAACTATGGCTACACCTTC
TRBJ1-4 TRBV19 once NA CASTQWGVDEKLFF TGTGCCAGTACTCAGTGGGGGGTGGATGAAAAACTGTTTTTT
TRBJ1-2 TRBV30 NA NA CAWTPGVRYGYTF TGTGCCTGGACTCCCGGGGTTAGGTATGGCTACACCTTC
TRBJ2-5 TRBV5-6 NA TRBD2 CASSPTSGETQYF TGTGCCAGCAGCCCGACTAGCGGAGAGACCCAGTACTTC
TRBJ2-1 TRBV30 NA TRBD2 CAWRGGTSLYPTLSYNEQFF TGTGCCTGGAGGGGAGGGACTAGCCTTTACCCAACCCTCTCCTACAATGAGCAGTTCTTC
TRBJ2-7 TRBV7-2 once NA CASSLNARSYEQYF TGTGCCAGCAGCTTAAACGCCAGATCCTACGAGCAGTACTTC
TRBJ2-2 TRBV7-9 NA TRBD1 CASSLGQGIDTGELFF TGTGCCAGCAGCTTAGGACAGGGTATCGACACCGGGGAGCTGTTTTTT